This is a list of T cell receptor beta chains from one sample in a study of blood T cell repertoires in COVID-19. The repertoire was sequenced with immunoSEQ multiplex PCR; TCRdb's copy has only in-frame clones and lacks some. Of 250,000 to 300,000 clones listed, about 86% were seen once; the top ten hold under 4.5%. Input material: PBMCs or T cells enriched from blood (not recorded which). The receptors originated from a man aged 30-40 years with acute COVID-19. The CDR3 runs from the conserved cysteine through the conserved F or W. Fields, in order: clone size, J gene, D gene, V gene, CDR3 protein, CDR3 DNA. The D gene is left open where the match is weak. Where a row states a size, it is once, few, many or the class of an expanded clone; other rows omit it.

- | TRBJ2-1 | - | TRBV11-2 | CASSLNNYNEQFF | TGTGCCAGCAGCTTGAACAACTACAATGAGCAGTTCTTC
many | TRBJ2-5 | TRBD1 | TRBV7-2 | CASSLLFGDSDKGRETQYF | TGTGCCAGCAGCTTATTATTCGGGGACAGCGATAAGGGTCGGGAGACCCAGTACTTC
once | TRBJ1-4 | - | TRBV7-9 | CASSLRGSNEKLFF | TGTGCCAGCAGCTTGCGCGGATCTAATGAAAAACTGTTTTTT
- | TRBJ1-5 | - | TRBV19 | CASSTQGGGNQPQHF | TGTGCCAGTAGTACTCAGGGAGGTGGCAATCAGCCCCAGCATTTT
- | TRBJ1-3 | TRBD1 | TRBV12-3/TRBV12-4 | CASGYRGTNTIYF | TGTGCCAGCGGCTACAGGGGAACGAACACCATATATTTT
- | TRBJ1-4 | - | TRBV2 | CASSEERVGEKLFF | TGTGCCAGCAGTGAGGAGAGGGTGGGCGAAAAACTGTTTTTT
few | TRBJ2-2 | - | TRBV28 | CASSRSQGMNTGELFF | TGTGCCAGCAGTAGGAGTCAGGGCATGAACACCGGGGAGCTGTTTTTT
- | TRBJ2-1 | - | TRBV19 | CASSPLDRGGEQFF | TGTGCCAGTAGTCCATTGGACCGAGGGGGTGAGCAGTTCTTC
- | TRBJ1-4 | - | TRBV6-1 | CASSEGAGTRYNEKLFF | TGTGCCAGCAGTGAAGGGGCGGGGACCAGGTATAATGAAAAACTGTTTTTT
- | TRBJ2-3 | TRBD2 | TRBV6-5 | CASSHLAGGPDTQYF | TGTGCCAGCAGCCACCTAGCGGGGGGGCCAGATACGCAGTATTTT
- | TRBJ1-5 | TRBD1 | TRBV24-1 | CATSAPGTGKDQPQHF | TGTGCCACCAGTGCCCCCGGGACAGGGAAGGATCAGCCCCAGCATTTT
- | TRBJ2-2 | TRBD2 | TRBV5-4 | CASSDGLAVNTGELFF | TGTGCCAGCAGCGACGGACTAGCGGTGAACACCGGGGAGCTGTTTTTT
- | TRBJ2-5 | - | TRBV10-1 | CASRGGQGLETQYF | TGCGCCAGCAGGGGGGGGCAAGGGTTGGAGACCCAGTACTTC
few | TRBJ2-1 | - | TRBV25-1 | CASSATNIPTHEQFF | TGTGCCAGCAGCGCTACTAATATTCCTACACATGAGCAGTTCTTC
- | TRBJ2-1 | TRBD2 | TRBV24-1 | CATSDTGTSGSTYNEQFF | TGTGCCACCAGTGACACCGGGACTAGCGGGAGTACCTACAATGAGCAGTTCTTC
few | TRBJ1-1 | TRBD1 | TRBV7-7 | CASSLRRDRHTEAFF | TGTGCTAGCAGCTTGAGGAGGGACAGGCACACTGAAGCTTTCTTT